This T cell receptor beta chain is from a study of cytomegalovirus exposure and HLA in healthy donors. Study-level findings and limits: It has been reported that TCR beta sequences accurately predicted the HLA-A and HLA-B alleles of most subjects.

The PCR was carried out with 60 Vbeta primers and 13 Jbeta primers. Original data processing: It was a later analysis that counted about 80 million unique TCR beta chains, of which approximately 9.9 million were shared. Libraries were prepared by immunoSEQ multiplex PCR; TCRdb keeps only in-frame clonotypes and omits some of them. The D gene and trimming were derived from the DNA, and the V and J assignments and clone size from that table. The sample includes over 100,000 clones, approximately 82% seen only once; the top ten take 2.5% to 3.5%. As concerns this clone: What it binds is not known. At the DNA level, this CDR3 is encoded by other sequences in the same sample as well.

There are 13 residues in the CDR3. The V gene's germline CDR1 is SGDLS and CDR2 YYNGEE. Trimming removed 3 bases from V and 6 bases from J, with 10 bases in between. The sample was PBMCs. This clonotype was obtained from a woman younger than 35 in good health and CMV-seropositive. The chain couples TRBV9 to TRBJ2-1; D uncertain. The CDR3 DNA reads as TGTGCCAGCAGCGCCCGGTACGGCAATGAGCAGTTCTTC. Translated, it gives CASSARYGNEQFF.